Reported below is one TCR beta chain. This entry belongs to a study of blood T cell repertoires in COVID-19. V shed 2 bases, J shed 10 bases, and the junction held 7 bases outside the gene matches. CDR1 is KGHSH, CDR2 LQKENI, per germline. The CDR3 covers 14 residues. TCRdb keeps only in-frame clones here, not all; method: immunoSEQ multiplex PCR. The sample shows more than 250,000 clones, 80% to 90% of them seen only once. The TCR comes from a woman in her late teens or twenties who had recovered from COVID-19. Sequences were obtained from PBMCs or T cells enriched from blood (not recorded which). The chain joins TRBV18 to TRBJ1-1; 10 nucleotides align to TRBD1. CDR3 residues: CASSPGGQGRSAFF. CDR3 nucleotides: TGTGCCAGCTCACCAGGGGGACAGGGGCGGTCAGCTTTCTTT.